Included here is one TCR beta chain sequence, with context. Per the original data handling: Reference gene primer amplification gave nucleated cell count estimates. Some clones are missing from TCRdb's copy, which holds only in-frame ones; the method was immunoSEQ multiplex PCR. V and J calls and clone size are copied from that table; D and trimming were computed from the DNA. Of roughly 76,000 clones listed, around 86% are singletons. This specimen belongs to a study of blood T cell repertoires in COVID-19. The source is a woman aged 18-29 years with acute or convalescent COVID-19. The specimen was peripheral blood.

CDR3 sequence reads: CASNYRGTEAFF. CDR3 in DNA: TGTGCCAGCAACTACAGGGGCACTGAAGCTTTCTTT. The chain combines TRBV28 with TRBJ1-1; 7 positions match TRBD1. The V segment lost 7 bases and the J segment 4 bases; nucleotides outside the gene matches: 3. Germline assignment: CDR1 MDHEN and CDR2 SYDVKM. The CDR3 has 12 amino acids.